The sequence of this T cell receptor beta chain was determined in a study of blood T cell repertoires in COVID-19. Study context: Whether acute or convalescent, the COVID-19 samples came from the United States, Italy and Spain.

This clone was seen a handful of times. This CDR3 has 17 amino acids. Trimming cost V 6 bases and J 4 bases, with 22 bases left between them. Germline V CDR1 and CDR2: SNHLY, FYNNEI. Per the authors' pipeline: Amplification with reference gene primers provided the estimates of nucleated cell counts. Profiling relied on immunoSEQ multiplex PCR, and the TCRdb table lists in-frame clones only, not all of them. The DNA was the basis for D and trimming; V, J and clone size are from that table. The repertoire holds 55,000 to 85,000 clones, with 90% as singletons. This receptor was taken from a woman aged 18-29 years with acute or convalescent COVID-19. Sequences were obtained from peripheral blood. The chain recombines TRBV2 with TRBJ1-5, with TRBD1 as a possible D gene (5 bases). The CDR3 DNA reads as TGTGCCAGCAGGGCGAAAGGGGCTGGGATCTATAATCAGCCCCAGCATTTT. Translation gives CASRAKGAGIYNQPQHF.